The T cell receptor (beta chain) under discussion was sequenced for a study of T cell responses to AZD1222 COVID-19 vaccine. The germline gives CDR1 SGHRS, CDR2 YFSETQ. The J segment lost 3 bases and the V segment lost 4 bases, leaving 8 bases of the junction unmatched. This CDR3 spans 16 amino acids. Profiled with immunoSEQ multiplex PCR; TCRdb holds only in-frame clones, not every one. This table has roughly 42,000 clones, 88% appearing once. The material sequenced was peripheral blood, taken 28 days after the second dose of the MenACWY control vaccine. The rearrangement links TRBV5-1 to TRBJ2-3; 10 nucleotides align to TRBD2. This clonotype was sampled from an adult who received the MenACWY meningococcal vaccine as a control. The CDR3 DNA is TGCGCCAGCAGCCTGGAGGCTAGCGGGAGAACAGATACGCAGTATTTT. It codes for CASSLEASGRTDTQYF.